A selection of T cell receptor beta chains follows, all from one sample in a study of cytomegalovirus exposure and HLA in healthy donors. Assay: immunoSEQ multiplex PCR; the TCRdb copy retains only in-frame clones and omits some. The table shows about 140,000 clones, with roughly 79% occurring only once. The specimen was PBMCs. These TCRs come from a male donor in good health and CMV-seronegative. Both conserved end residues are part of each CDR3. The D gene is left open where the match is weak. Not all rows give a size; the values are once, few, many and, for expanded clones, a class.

cdr3_aa: CASSQDQEGFGEKLFF
cdr3_nt: TGTGCCAGCAGCCAAGATCAGGAGGGGTTCGGTGAAAAACTGTTTTTT
v_call: TRBV4-2
d_call: .
clone_size: few
j_call: TRBJ1-4

cdr3_aa: CSVGLAGGQSNEQFF
cdr3_nt: TGCAGCGTTGGACTGGCGGGGGGGCAGTCGAATGAGCAGTTCTTC
v_call: TRBV29-1
d_call: TRBD2
clone_size: .
j_call: TRBJ2-1

cdr3_aa: CASSPLSGKYEQYF
cdr3_nt: TGTGCCAGCAGCCCTTTATCGGGGAAGTACGAGCAGTACTTC
v_call: TRBV5-6
d_call: .
clone_size: .
j_call: TRBJ2-7

cdr3_aa: CASSQGSGTSGGIRYNEQFF
cdr3_nt: TGTGCCAGCAGCCAAGGATCCGGGACTAGCGGGGGCATTCGGTACAATGAGCAGTTCTTC
v_call: TRBV4-2
d_call: TRBD2
clone_size: few
j_call: TRBJ2-1

cdr3_aa: CASSQYGPPSDYSYNEQFF
cdr3_nt: TGTGCCAGTAGTCAATATGGGCCTCCTAGCGACTACTCCTACAATGAGCAGTTCTTC
v_call: TRBV19
d_call: .
clone_size: .
j_call: TRBJ2-1

cdr3_aa: CASSSFGVRVLETQYF
cdr3_nt: TGTGCCAGCAGCTCGTTCGGGGTCAGAGTATTGGAGACCCAGTACTTC
v_call: TRBV5-4
d_call: .
clone_size: .
j_call: TRBJ2-5

cdr3_aa: CASHLGAEEFF
cdr3_nt: TGTGCCAGTCACCTGGGGGCAGAAGAGTTCTTC
v_call: TRBV19
d_call: .
clone_size: .
j_call: TRBJ2-1

cdr3_aa: CASSSQGAGIYGYTF
cdr3_nt: TGTGCCAGCAGCTCTCAGGGCGCAGGGATCTATGGCTACACCTTC
v_call: TRBV5-5
d_call: .
clone_size: once
j_call: TRBJ1-2

cdr3_aa: CASSLSTATSGRETAFNEQFF
cdr3_nt: TGCGCCAGCAGCCTCTCCACTGCAACTAGCGGGAGGGAGACGGCCTTCAATGAGCAGTTCTTC
v_call: TRBV4-1
d_call: TRBD2
clone_size: .
j_call: TRBJ2-1

cdr3_aa: CASSEATGGNSPLHF
cdr3_nt: TGTGCCAGCAGTGAAGCAACAGGGGGTAATTCACCCCTCCACTTT
v_call: TRBV25-1
d_call: TRBD1
clone_size: .
j_call: TRBJ1-6

cdr3_aa: CASLRGLATTDTQYF
cdr3_nt: TGTGCCAGCCTTAGGGGACTAGCGACCACAGATACGCAGTATTTT
v_call: TRBV9
d_call: TRBD2
clone_size: .
j_call: TRBJ2-3

cdr3_aa: CAISSLTGADNEQFF
cdr3_nt: TGTGCCATCAGTTCCCTGACAGGGGCCGACAATGAGCAGTTCTTC
v_call: TRBV10-3
d_call: TRBD1
clone_size: once
j_call: TRBJ2-1

cdr3_aa: CASSLAGGGQPQHF
cdr3_nt: TGTGCCAGCAGCTTGGCAGGGGGCGGTCAGCCCCAGCATTTT
v_call: TRBV5-6
d_call: TRBD1
clone_size: .
j_call: TRBJ1-5

cdr3_aa: CAWSVPRQTNYGYTF
cdr3_nt: TGTGCCTGGAGTGTACCTCGACAGACTAACTATGGCTACACCTTC
v_call: TRBV30
d_call: .
clone_size: .
j_call: TRBJ1-2

cdr3_aa: CASTGTGGLFEKLFF
cdr3_nt: TGTGCCAGTACTGGGACAGGGGGCCTTTTTGAAAAACTGTTTTTT
v_call: TRBV19
d_call: TRBD1
clone_size: .
j_call: TRBJ1-4

cdr3_aa: CANSLREESLWTPAGNTGELFF
cdr3_nt: TGTGCCAACAGCTTAAGGGAGGAGAGTCTCTGGACTCCGGCCGGGAACACCGGGGAGCTGTTTTTT
v_call: TRBV7-6
d_call: .
clone_size: .
j_call: TRBJ2-2

cdr3_aa: CASGSGTGGAETQYF
cdr3_nt: TGTGCCAGCGGTTCCGGGACAGGGGGAGCAGAGACCCAGTACTTC
v_call: TRBV6-5
d_call: TRBD1
clone_size: .
j_call: TRBJ2-5

cdr3_aa: CASSRRSGLAVEEQFF
cdr3_nt: TGTGCCAGCAGCCGGCGATCGGGACTAGCGGTGGAGGAGCAGTTCTTC
v_call: TRBV14
d_call: TRBD2
clone_size: few
j_call: TRBJ2-1

cdr3_aa: CASSISHSSNTEAFF
cdr3_nt: TGTGCCAGTAGTATCTCTCACAGTTCGAACACTGAAGCTTTCTTT
v_call: TRBV19
d_call: .
clone_size: .
j_call: TRBJ1-1

cdr3_aa: CASTQGASPGANVLTF
cdr3_nt: TGTGCCAGCACACAGGGGGCGAGTCCTGGGGCCAACGTCCTGACTTTC
v_call: TRBV2
d_call: TRBD1
clone_size: .
j_call: TRBJ2-6

cdr3_aa: CASSDSILQETQYF
cdr3_nt: TGTGCCAGTAGTGACAGTATTCTACAAGAGACCCAGTACTTC
v_call: TRBV19
d_call: .
clone_size: .
j_call: TRBJ2-5

cdr3_aa: CASSNSRTYEQYF
cdr3_nt: TGTGCCAGCAGCAACTCCCGAACCTACGAGCAGTACTTC
v_call: TRBV7-9
d_call: .
clone_size: .
j_call: TRBJ2-7

cdr3_aa: CSVEASMNTEAFF
cdr3_nt: TGCAGCGTTGAAGCCAGTATGAACACTGAAGCTTTCTTT
v_call: TRBV29-1
d_call: .
clone_size: .
j_call: TRBJ1-1

cdr3_aa: CASRGDSFYEQYF
cdr3_nt: TGTGCCAGCAGGGGGGACAGCTTCTACGAGCAGTACTTC
v_call: TRBV2
d_call: TRBD1
clone_size: .
j_call: TRBJ2-7

cdr3_aa: CASSFLGKQGEQYF
cdr3_nt: TGTGCCAGCAGCTTTCTAGGCAAACAGGGCGAGCAGTACTTC
v_call: TRBV7-9
d_call: .
clone_size: .
j_call: TRBJ2-7

cdr3_aa: CASSFPRGTGTTGNTIYF
cdr3_nt: TGTGCCAGCAGCTTTCCCCGTGGGACAGGGACGACTGGAAACACCATATATTTT
v_call: TRBV7-6
d_call: TRBD1
clone_size: .
j_call: TRBJ1-3

cdr3_aa: CAWSVDRGSEQYF
cdr3_nt: TGTGCCTGGAGTGTGGACAGGGGAAGCGAGCAGTACTTC
v_call: TRBV30
d_call: TRBD1
clone_size: .
j_call: TRBJ2-7

cdr3_aa: CSVTSGSWYTGELFF
cdr3_nt: TGCAGTGTGACTAGCGGGAGTTGGTACACCGGGGAGCTGTTTTTT
v_call: TRBV29-1
d_call: TRBD2
clone_size: .
j_call: TRBJ2-2

cdr3_aa: CASSLWQEAFF
cdr3_nt: TGTGCCAGCAGCTTGTGGCAGGAAGCTTTCTTT
v_call: TRBV7-9
d_call: .
clone_size: .
j_call: TRBJ1-1

cdr3_aa: CASSPLQSVAFF
cdr3_nt: TGTGCCAGCAGCCCCCTTCAGTCCGTAGCTTTCTTT
v_call: TRBV7-6
d_call: .
clone_size: .
j_call: TRBJ1-1

cdr3_aa: CASSQGGTGGRYNEQFF
cdr3_nt: TGTGCCAGCAGCCAAGGGGGGACAGGGGGCCGCTACAATGAGCAGTTCTTC
v_call: TRBV4-2
d_call: TRBD1
clone_size: .
j_call: TRBJ2-1

cdr3_aa: CASSLGVGRLTDTQYF
cdr3_nt: TGCGCCAGCAGCTTGGGGGTAGGAAGACTCACAGATACGCAGTATTTT
v_call: TRBV5-1
d_call: .
clone_size: .
j_call: TRBJ2-3

cdr3_aa: CASSLSSGLTYEQYF
cdr3_nt: TGCGCCAGCAGCCTGAGTAGCGGTCTCACCTACGAGCAGTACTTC
v_call: TRBV5-1
d_call: .
clone_size: .
j_call: TRBJ2-7

cdr3_aa: CASRGDRGLADTQYF
cdr3_nt: TGTGCCAGCAGGGGGGACAGGGGGCTCGCAGATACGCAGTATTTT
v_call: TRBV28
d_call: TRBD1
clone_size: .
j_call: TRBJ2-3

cdr3_aa: CASSYHPGGGELFF
cdr3_nt: TGTGCCAGCAGCTATCATCCGGGGGGCGGGGAGCTGTTTTTT
v_call: TRBV11-2
d_call: TRBD2
clone_size: .
j_call: TRBJ2-2

cdr3_aa: CASSPQGTELFF
cdr3_nt: TGTGCCAGCAGCCCGCAGGGGACGGAGCTGTTTTTT
v_call: TRBV14
d_call: .
clone_size: .
j_call: TRBJ2-2

cdr3_aa: CASSTLGAGMTYEQYF
cdr3_nt: TGTGCCAGCAGTACGTTAGGGGCAGGGATGACCTACGAGCAGTACTTC
v_call: TRBV27
d_call: .
clone_size: once
j_call: TRBJ2-7